The 32 T cell receptor beta chains reported below all come from one sample, sequenced in a study of shared clonotypes between healthy human individuals. Here immunoSEQ multiplex PCR was the method, and the copy in TCRdb shows in-frame clones only, minus some. The data hold about 2.1 million clones, with around 95% observed a single time. CD45RO negativity and positive selection for CCR7 defined naive CD8 cells, a population that excluded terminally differentiated effector memory CD45RA+ cells. The sequencing input was naive CD8+ T cells from PBMCs. Receptors were obtained from a man between 18 and 29 years old in good health. Some clones in this sample may be carry-over from other donors' samples.

This rearrangement joins TRBV19 to TRBJ1-5; D perhaps matches TRBD1 (6 bases). This CDR3 has 16 residues. The germline V gene has CDR1 LNHDA and CDR2 SQIVND (reference sequence). Trimming stripped 4 bases from V and 2 bases from J, with 15 bases between. The CDR3 here is CASSTGAEFGNQPQHF. The CDR3 DNA reads TGTGCCAGTAGTACAGGGGCGGAGTTCGGCAATCAGCCCCAGCATTTT.

The V gene is TRBV30, the J gene TRBJ2-4; 8 bases map to TRBD1. CDR1 and CDR2 (germline): GTSNPN, SVGIG (reference sequence). This CDR3 comprises 14 residues. V lost 3 bases to trimming and J lost 8 bases; unmatched junction nucleotides: 9. The CDR3 reads CAWSGEDREDIQYF. For the CDR3, the DNA is TGTGCCTGGAGCGGGGAGGACAGGGAAGACATTCAGTACTTC.

This clone showed up just once. In nucleotides, the CDR3 is TGTGCCAGCAGCCCTTCACAGGGACGCACCGGGGAGCTGTTTTTT. It yields the protein CASSPSQGRTGELFF. The chain carries TRBV7-9 and TRBJ2-2, with TRBD1 as a possible D gene (6 bases). From germline, CDR1 is SEHNR and CDR2 FQNEAQ (reference sequence). Between the trimmed V and J ends, which lost 5 bases and 4 bases, there was a span of 14 bases. This CDR3 region has 15 residues. Full variable domain (rest looked up from reference TRBV7-9 and TRBJ2-2): DTGVSQNPRHKITKRGQNVTFRCDPISEHNRLYWYRQTLGQGPEFLTYFQNEAQLEKSRLLSDRFSAERPKGSFSTLEIQRTEQGDSAMYLCASSPSQGRTGELFFGEGSRLTVL.

This chain uses TRBV21-1 with TRBJ2-7. TRBV21-1 is tagged as a pseudogene. The CDR3 has 16 amino acids. The DNA for the CDR3 is TGTGCCAGCAGCAAGAAATATGGCGAGATCTCCTACGAGCAGTACTTC. Protein sequence: CASSKKYGEISYEQYF.

This clone has only a few counts. This chain connects TRBV30 to TRBJ1-5; D unclear. Germline V gene lookup returns CDR1 GTSNPN and CDR2 SVGIG (reference sequence). V shed 0 bases and J shed 2 bases, with 8 bases lying between them. This CDR3 comprises 14 residues. The CDR3 coding sequence is TGTGCCTGGAGTGTAGGACCGGGCAATCAGCCCCAGCATTTT. Its protein product is CAWSVGPGNQPQHF.

This CDR3 is CASSFGLNNEQFF. CDR3 nucleotide sequence: TGTGCCAGCAGCTTCGGCCTTAACAATGAGCAGTTCTTC. The chain uses TRBV7-9 and TRBJ2-1; D unresolved. The CDR3 covers 13 residues. Per germline, CDR1 SEHNR and CDR2 FQNEAQ (reference sequence). Trimming pared 3 bases from V and 5 bases from J, leaving 8 bases between.

The V call is TRBV19, the J call TRBJ2-7; 7 bases are shared with TRBD2. There are 15 residues in the CDR3. V lost 8 bases to trimming and J lost 0 bases; unmatched junction nucleotides: 10. Germline V gene data show CDR1 as LNHDA and CDR2 as SQIVND (reference sequence). CDR3 bases: TGTGCCAGTGGGGAGGGAGTGGAACCCTCCTACGAGCAGTACTTC. Its translation is CASGEGVEPSYEQYF.

This clone has only one observation. The chain employs TRBV4-2 and TRBJ1-4; TRBD1 aligns across 7 bases. Trimming took 0 bases from V and 10 from J; bases not matched to a gene: 14. The CDR3 extends over 17 amino acids. The germline gives CDR1 LGHNA, CDR2 YNFKEQ. The CDR3 reads CASSQDLEGAINRKLFF. CDR3 in DNA: TGTGCCAGCAGCCAAGATCTGGAGGGGGCGATTAATCGAAAACTGTTTTTT.

With regard to this clone: Other nucleotide sequences in the sample specify the same CDR3. The chain recombines TRBV5-4 with TRBJ2-7, with D perhaps matching TRBD1 or TRBD2 (5 bases each). Germline V gene data show CDR1 as SGHNT and CDR2 as YYREEE (reference sequence). There are 14 residues in the CDR3. V lost 4 bases and J 4 bases, leaving 15 bases between the germline ends. CDR3 coding DNA: TGTGCCAGCAGCACCACTTCGGGACCGTACGAGCAGTACTTC. This translates into CASSTTSGPYEQYF.

The chain recombines TRBV7-9 with TRBJ2-6; D might be TRBD1 (5 bases). The length of the CDR3 is 15 residues. Trimming shortened V by 3 bases and J by 4 bases, and 10 bases separated the two germline ends. The germline CDR1 and CDR2 sequences are SEHNR and FQNEAQ (reference sequence). CDR3 region: CASSLPRVGANVLTF. Written as DNA, the CDR3 is TGTGCCAGCAGCTTGCCCAGGGTCGGGGCCAACGTCCTGACTTTC. The variable domain in full, completed from reference TRBV7-9 and TRBJ2-6, reads DTGVSQNPRHKITKRGQNVTFRCDPISEHNRLYWYRQTLGQGPEFLTYFQNEAQLEKSRLLSDRFSAERPKGSFSTLEIQRTEQGDSAMYLCASSLPRVGANVLTFGAGSRLTVL.

This clone appeared a few times. This chain joins TRBV28 and TRBJ1-5, with D unclear. The length of the CDR3 is 14 residues. The germline V and J ends were trimmed by 4 bases and 0 bases, with 7 bases remaining between them. Germline CDR1 reads MDHEN; CDR2 reads SYDVKM. In nucleotides, the CDR3 is TGTGCCAGCAGTTGGTCTAATAGCAATCAGCCCCAGCATTTT. Translating it yields CASSWSNSNQPQHF.

The chain couples TRBV6-1 to TRBJ1-4; D gene unclear. Trimming shortened V by 5 bases and J by 4 bases, and 14 bases separated the two germline ends. The CDR3 has 15 amino acids. Germline V gives CDR1 MNHNS, CDR2 SASEGT. In DNA form, the CDR3 reads TGTGCCAGCAGTCCCTCAGGAGTGCTTAATGAAAAACTGTTTTTT. Residues: CASSPSGVLNEKLFF.

The chain employs TRBV7-2 and TRBJ2-7; the D gene is possibly TRBD1 (6 bases). Trimming took 5 bases from V and 3 from J, leaving 11 bases between them. The length of the CDR3 is 13 residues. Germline CDR1 and CDR2: SGHTA and FQGNSA. CDR3 bases: TGTGCCAGCAGCGCAAACAGGGTCTACGAGCAGTACTTC. This translates into CASSANRVYEQYF. Filled out from reference TRBV7-2 and TRBJ2-7, the complete variable domain reads GAGVSQSPSNKVTEKGKDVELRCDPISGHTALYWYRQSLGQGLEFLIYFQGNSAPDKSGLPSDRFSAERTGGSVSTLTIQRTQQEDSAVYLCASSANRVYEQYFGPGTRLTVT.

The gene calls are TRBV7-9 and TRBJ2-7, with a tentative D call TRBD1 (5 bases). This CDR3 spans 15 amino acids. Germline CDR1 SEHNR, CDR2 FQNEAQ (reference sequence). V dropped 5 bases and J dropped 5 bases, with 19 bases sitting between them. CDR3 in amino acids: CASSQEVRGGDEQYF. Here the CDR3 DNA reads TGTGCCAGCAGCCAAGAAGTTAGGGGTGGCGACGAGCAGTACTTC.

Comment on this clone: The limits of the CDR3 on the DNA are not certain, so only TCRdb's listed CDR3 is given. The V and J genes are TRBV7-9 and TRBJ2-7. From germline, CDR1 is SEHNR and CDR2 FQNEAQ (reference sequence). The CDR3 is 12 amino acids in total, end residues counted. CDR3 region: CASSFGNGEQYF.

The CDR3 reads CASSVGSYEQYF. DNA for the CDR3: TGCGCCAGCAGTGTAGGCAGCTACGAGCAGTACTTC. The chain has TRBV10-2 and TRBJ2-7; D is undetermined. V lost 4 bases to trimming and J lost 3 bases, with 7 bases between them. This CDR3 contains 12 residues. CDR1 is WSHSY, CDR2 SAAADI, per germline.

The chain is built from TRBV23-1 and TRBJ2-5; TRBD2 might be the D (5 bases). Being an ORF, TRBV23-1 has a function that is uncertain. This CDR3 comprises 13 residues. V was clipped by 6 bases and J by 5 bases, with 13 bases between them. This CDR3 reads CASRGWRRETQYF. The CDR3 DNA reads as TGCGCCAGCAGAGGGTGGCGGAGGGAGACCCAGTACTTC.

The gene calls are TRBV4-1 and TRBJ1-3; D remains ambiguous. Germline lookup yields CDR1 MGHRA and CDR2 YSYEKL. The CDR3 is made up of 12 amino acids. V was trimmed by 0 bases and J by 11 bases, leaving 8 bases between them. This CDR3 is CASSQDSISIYF. DNA of the CDR3: TGCGCCAGCAGCCAAGATTCAATCTCCATATATTTT.

This chain joins TRBV6-6 and TRBJ2-2; D may match TRBD1 or TRBD2 (5 bases each). There are 15 residues in the CDR3. Trimming removed 0 bases from V and 8 bases from J, with 13 bases in between. Germline lookup yields CDR1 MNHNY and CDR2 SVGAGI (reference sequence). CDR3 coding DNA: TGTGCCAGCAGTTACTCGATCGGGGCGGCTGGGGAGCTGTTTTTT. Its protein is CASSYSIGAAGELFF.

The rearrangement joins TRBV27 to TRBJ1-2, with D possibly being TRBD1 (5 bases). This CDR3 comprises 15 residues. CDR1 is MNHEY and CDR2 is SMNVEV in the germline V gene (reference sequence). Trimming pared 0 bases from V and 4 bases from J, leaving 12 bases between. The CDR3 loop is CASSLSRGVLYGYTF. The CDR3 DNA is TGTGCCAGCAGTTTATCGCGAGGGGTGCTCTATGGCTACACCTTC.

This chain joins TRBV6-1 and TRBJ2-7, with D perhaps matching TRBD1 (6 bases). The V gene's germline CDR1 is MNHNS and CDR2 SASEGT. The ends were cut back, 5 bases at V and 0 bases at J, with 11 bases in the middle. The CDR3 is made up of 14 amino acids. The CDR3, as DNA: TGTGCCAGCAGTTGGGACAAGAGCTCCTACGAGCAGTACTTC. Its protein product is CASSWDKSSYEQYF.

This rearrangement joins TRBV5-1 to TRBJ2-7; TRBD1 is a possible D gene (6 bases). CDR1 and CDR2 (germline): SGHRS, YFSETQ. Trimming pared 2 bases from V and 2 bases from J, leaving 14 bases between. The length of the CDR3 is 15 residues. CDR3 sequence: CASSLGPRDTYEQYF. Written as DNA, the CDR3 is TGCGCCAGCAGCTTAGGGCCCCGGGACACCTACGAGCAGTACTTC.

This clone was counted a single time. The J gene is TRBJ1-3, the V gene TRBV28, with 7 nucleotides matching TRBD1. From germline, CDR1 is MDHEN and CDR2 SYDVKM. Unmatched junction bases numbered 10, after V lost 11 bases and J lost 0 bases. The CDR3 extends over 15 amino acids. This CDR3 reads CAGYLRGFSGNTIYF. CDR3 bases: TGTGCCGGCTACCTCAGGGGGTTCTCTGGAAACACCATATATTTT.

The chain combines TRBV27 with TRBJ1-4; D is perhaps TRBD1 (6 bases). Germline V gene lookup returns CDR1 MNHEY and CDR2 SMNVEV (reference sequence). The CDR3 is 15 amino acids. The germline V and J ends were trimmed by 2 bases and 10 bases, with 17 bases remaining between them. The CDR3, as DNA: TGTGCCAGCAGTTTAGTGGGGGGGGCGCTTGGAAAACTGTTTTTT. It codes for CASSLVGGALGKLFF.

The chain carries TRBV5-4 and TRBJ2-7; 7 nucleotides align to TRBD2. CDR1 and CDR2 from the germline V gene are SGHNT and YYREEE (reference sequence). This CDR3 has 16 residues. With V trimmed by 0 bases and J by 0 bases, 6 bases remained unmatched. Here the CDR3 reads CASSLDPLASSYEQYF. The CDR3 coding sequence is TGTGCCAGCAGCTTGGACCCACTAGCGTCCTCCTACGAGCAGTACTTC.

In its sample, this clone was seen once. The V and J genes are TRBV4-3 and TRBJ2-7, with D maybe TRBD2 (6 bases). The V and J ends lost 4 bases and 0 bases respectively, with 10 bases between them. Per germline, CDR1 LGHNA and CDR2 YSLEER. This CDR3 comprises 14 residues. DNA of the CDR3: TGCGCCAGCAGCCCAGGGACTGCCTCCTACGAGCAGTACTTC. Translated, it gives CASSPGTASYEQYF.

This chain joins TRBV15 and TRBJ1-2; weak D call: TRBD1 (6 bases). CDR1 is LNHNV, CDR2 YYDKDF, per germline (reference sequence). This CDR3 is 17 amino acids long. The V end was cut by 2 bases, the J end by 6 bases, with 22 bases between. DNA of the CDR3: TGTGCCACCAGCAGAACCGCCATAGAGAGGGGGGAAAATGGCTACACCTTC. It yields the protein CATSRTAIERGENGYTF.

The J gene is TRBJ2-6, the V gene TRBV19, with TRBD1 identical over 9 bases. CDR3 length: 17 residues. V lost 8 bases to trimming and J lost 0 bases; unmatched junction nucleotides: 8. CDR1 is LNHDA, CDR2 SQIVND, per germline (reference sequence). CDR3 bases: TGTGCCAGTTCGAGGGACAGGGATAACTCTGGGGCCAACGTCCTGACTTTC. It is translated as CASSRDRDNSGANVLTF.

The rearrangement joins TRBV2 to TRBJ1-1, with 10 nucleotides matching TRBD1. Germline V gene sequence: CDR1 SNHLY, CDR2 FYNNEI. This CDR3 region has 15 residues. V lost 6 bases to trimming and J lost 0 bases; unmatched junction nucleotides: 4. The DNA of the CDR3 is TGTGCCAGCAGGTGGGGACAGGGGATGAACACTGAAGCTTTCTTT. As protein: CASRWGQGMNTEAFF.

This clone has just one count. The chain joins TRBV28 to TRBJ2-7; the match to TRBD2 covers 13 bases. With 4 bases clipped from V and 6 bases from J, the junction kept 6 bases outside the gene matches. The CDR3 length is 15 residues. Germline CDR1 reads MDHEN; CDR2 reads SYDVKM. The CDR3 DNA reads as TGTGCCAGCAGTTCTCCGGGACTAGCGGGACTCGAGCAGTACTTC. Protein product: CASSSPGLAGLEQYF.

In this sample, this clone turned up once. The chain carries TRBV9 and TRBJ1-1, with 7 bases matching TRBD1. Trimming at V came to 0 bases and at J to 3 bases, leaving 2 bases not matched to a gene. This CDR3 is 14 amino acids long. Germline-derived CDR1 and CDR2 are SGDLS and YYNGEE. The CDR3 loop is CASSVEGGYTEAFF. CDR3 in DNA: TGTGCCAGCAGCGTAGAAGGGGGCTACACTGAAGCTTTCTTT. Using reference TRBV9 and TRBJ1-1 for the parts outside the CDR3, the full variable domain is DSGVTQTPKHLITATGQRVTLRCSPRSGDLSVYWYQQSLDQGLQFLIQYYNGEERAKGNILERFSAQQFPDLHSELNLSSLELGDSALYFCASSVEGGYTEAFFGQGTRLTVV.

The gene calls are TRBV5-1 and TRBJ2-7, with D perhaps TRBD2 (5 bases). CDR1 and CDR2 (germline): SGHRS, YFSETQ. V lost 0 bases to trimming and J lost 0 bases, with 7 bases between them. The CDR3 totals 14 residues. The CDR3 loop is CASSLGTYSYEQYF. The CDR3 coding sequence is TGCGCCAGCAGCTTGGGGACTTACTCCTACGAGCAGTACTTC.